The 16 T cell receptor beta chains reported below all come from one sample, sequenced in a study of blood T cell repertoires in COVID-19. Sequenced by immunoSEQ multiplex PCR; TCRdb stores in-frame clones only, minus some. The table shows under 250,000 clones, with around 80% occurring only once. The specimen sequenced was peripheral blood. These receptors originate from a human donor in a cohort sampled during active COVID-19.

CDR3 protein: CASSPHRGEDTGELFF. CDR3 nucleotides: TGCGCCAGCAGCCCCCACAGGGGGGAGGACACCGGGGAGCTGTTTTTT. The chain links TRBV4-1 to TRBJ2-2, with 8 positions matching TRBD1. CDR3 length equals 16 residues. With V trimmed by 4 bases and J by 3 bases, 7 bases remained unmatched. Germline V lookup: CDR1 MGHRA, CDR2 YSYEKL.

V is TRBV3-1 (or the pseudogene TRBV3-2) and J is TRBJ2-7; 7 nucleotides match TRBD1. CDR1 is LGHDT, CDR2 YNNKEL, per germline (reference sequence). The CDR3 has 16 amino acids. After removal of 3 bases from V and 2 bases from J, the junction contained 10 bases not matched to a gene. CDR3 sequence (DNA): TGTGCCAGCAGCCATTATAGGACAGGCCGACCCTACGAGCAGTACTTC. It is translated as CASSHYRTGRPYEQYF.

The chain has TRBV27 and TRBJ1-6, with a possible D match to TRBD1 (6 bases). With 0 bases removed from V and 4 bases from J, the gap between germline ends came to 13 bases. The V gene's germline CDR1 is MNHEY and CDR2 SMNVEV (reference sequence). The CDR3 sequence is 17 residues long. The CDR3 nucleotides are TGTGCCAGCAGTTTATCCGGCGGGGGCGGGTATAATTCACCCCTCCACTTT. Translated: CASSLSGGGGYNSPLHF.

The chain carries TRBV28 and TRBJ2-1; TRBD1 matches 10 bases. The CDR3 extends over 15 amino acids. V was pared by 7 bases and J by 5 bases, with 8 bases of the junction left unmatched. Germline CDR1 reads MDHEN; CDR2 reads SYDVKM. The CDR3 sequence is CASTPGTGEDNEQFF. The DNA for the CDR3 is TGTGCCAGCACCCCAGGGACAGGGGAAGACAATGAGCAGTTCTTC.

As regards this clone: This same CDR3 is encoded by further DNA sequences in the sample. V is TRBV3-1 (or the pseudogene TRBV3-2) and J is TRBJ2-2; the match to TRBD2 covers 9 bases. Germline V gene data show CDR1 as LGHDT and CDR2 as YNNKEL (reference sequence). This CDR3 has 15 amino acids. The ends lost 4 bases at V and 1 base at J; junction bases unmatched: 1. CDR3 nucleotide sequence: TGTGCCAGCAGCCCGACTAGCGGGAACACCGGGGAGCTGTTTTTT. This sequence encodes CASSPTSGNTGELFF.

J is TRBJ2-4 and V is TRBV7-9; 8 bases agree with TRBD2. V lost 9 bases and J lost 3; bases outside the gene matches: 7. The CDR3 runs to 14 residues. The germline V gene encodes CDR1 SEHNR and CDR2 FQNEAQ (reference sequence). CDR3 residues: CASSRAGGKNIQYF. The CDR3 nucleotides read TGTGCCAGTTCCCGGGCGGGAGGCAAAAACATTCAGTACTTC.

The V gene is TRBV7-9, the J gene TRBJ2-7, with 7 bases lining up with TRBD2. J was trimmed by 7 bases and V by 5 bases; bases with no gene match: 8. The CDR3 totals 13 residues. From germline, CDR1 is SEHNR and CDR2 FQNEAQ (reference sequence). In DNA form, the CDR3 reads TGTGCCAGCAGCCCACCGGGGGGATATGAGCAGTACTTC. Translated: CASSPPGGYEQYF.

This chain joins TRBV30 and TRBJ1-5, with 8 bases that match TRBD1. Germline V gene sequence: CDR1 GTSNPN, CDR2 SVGIG (reference sequence). V was pared by 1 base and J by 9 bases, with 8 bases of the junction left unmatched. CDR3 length: 14 amino acids. The CDR3 spells CAWSAGTGLVPQHF. CDR3 DNA: TGTGCCTGGAGTGCCGGGACAGGACTCGTGCCCCAGCATTTT.

V gene TRBV3-1 (or the pseudogene TRBV3-2) combines with J gene TRBJ2-7; 10 positions agree with TRBD2. CDR1 is LGHDT, CDR2 YNNKEL, per germline (reference sequence). The CDR3 is 15 residues long. The J segment lost 2 bases and the V segment lost 4 bases, leaving 5 bases of the junction unmatched. CDR3 sequence (DNA): TGTGCCAGCAGCCGAACTAGCGGGGAGGCCTACGAGCAGTACTTC. Translated, it gives CASSRTSGEAYEQYF.

V is TRBV24-1 and J is TRBJ2-3; no reliable D call. V lost 7 bases, J lost 0 bases, and 7 bases lay in between. CDR1 is KGHDR, CDR2 SFDVKD, per germline. The CDR3 is 13 residues long. Written as DNA, the CDR3 is TGTGCCACCAGAGAACAGAGCACAGATACGCAGTATTTT. Translated: CATREQSTDTQYF.

This chain joins TRBV11-3 and TRBJ2-1, with TRBD2 matching 7 bases. This CDR3 spans 15 amino acids. The germline V gene has CDR1 SGHNT and CDR2 YENEEA. The V gene end was trimmed by 1 base and the J gene end by 9 bases; junction bases not matched to a gene: 9. DNA of the CDR3: TGTGCCAGCAGCTTAGCGGGAGGCTTGCCGAGTGAGCAGTTCTTC. Translated, it gives CASSLAGGLPSEQFF. Drawing the rest from reference TRBV11-3 and TRBJ2-1, the complete variable domain is EAGVVQSPRYKIIEKKQPVAFWCNPISGHNTLYWYLQNLGQGPELLIRYENEEAVDDSQLPKDRFSAERLKGVDSTLKIQPAELGDSAVYLCASSLAGGLPSEQFFGPGTRLTVL.

At least ten counts were recorded for this clone. This CDR3 reads CASTQVLGTGSNQPQHF. As DNA, the CDR3 is TGTGCCAGTACCCAAGTTTTAGGGACAGGTAGCAATCAGCCCCAGCATTTT. The rearrangement joins TRBV19 to TRBJ1-5; TRBD1 aligns across 8 bases. Trimming took 7 bases from V and 0 from J; bases not matched to a gene: 11. The CDR3 is 17 residues long. Per germline, CDR1 LNHDA and CDR2 SQIVND (reference sequence).

The rearrangement joins TRBV3-1 (or the pseudogene TRBV3-2) to TRBJ2-6, with TRBD1 matching 9 bases. Germline trimming cut 4 bases from V and 0 bases from J; bases unmatched to any gene: 4. Germline V gene sequence: CDR1 LGHDT, CDR2 YNNKEL (reference sequence). The CDR3 consists of 17 residues. As DNA, the CDR3 is TGTGCCAGCAGCCCCGACAGGGGGGACTCTGGGGCCAACGTCCTGACTTTC. Residues: CASSPDRGDSGANVLTF.

This clone was counted only a few times. This chain links TRBV12-3 or TRBV12-4 with TRBJ2-7; tentative D call: TRBD1 (6 bases). This CDR3 is built from 12 residues. Between the trimmed V and J ends, which lost 6 bases and 3 bases, there was a span of 9 bases. CDR3: CASSGQNYEQYF. The CDR3 DNA reads TGTGCCAGCAGCGGACAGAACTACGAGCAGTACTTC.

Ten or more counts support this clone. J is TRBJ2-1 and V is TRBV2, with TRBD1 identical over 11 bases. The CDR3 has 14 amino acids. J was trimmed by 10 bases and V by 6 bases; bases with no gene match: 8. Germline CDR1 reads SNHLY; CDR2 reads FYNNEI. The DNA of the CDR3 is TGTGCCAGCAGGAAGGACAGGGGGCCCGTGGAGCAGTTCTTC. This encodes CASRKDRGPVEQFF. Drawing the rest from reference TRBV2 and TRBJ2-1, the complete variable domain is EPEVTQTPSHQVTQMGQEVILRCVPISNHLYFYWYRQILGQKVEFLVSFYNNEISEKSEIFDDQFSVERPDGSNFTLKIRSTKLEDSAMYFCASRKDRGPVEQFFGPGTRLTVL.

The CDR3 DNA reads as TGTGCCAGTAGTGTACAGGGTCGGCCAGATACGCAGTATTTT. This translates into CASSVQGRPDTQYF. The chain is built from TRBV19 and TRBJ2-3, with D maybe TRBD1 (6 bases). CDR3 length: 14 residues. Trimming left V 5 bases short and J 4 bases short, with 13 bases between. Germline CDR1 reads LNHDA; CDR2 reads SQIVND (reference sequence).